Below are 11 T cell receptor beta chains sequenced from a single sample in a study of T cells in Graves' hyperthyroidism and ophthalmopathy. TCR beta CDR3 region amplification was performed from RNA transcripts. RT-PCR in the first round (using the HTBI primer set) targeted the TCR CDR3. TCRdb analysed the multiplex PCR reads with MiXCR anew, one entry per CDR3 protein. The sample comprises 250,000 to 350,000 distinct CDR3 sequences, 16% of which are singletons, and approximately 35% rests with the top ten. The source material was blood. The receptors were gathered from a man aged 25-40 years with Graves' hyperthyroidism.

This clonotype was detected a few times. A single base separates this from a much larger clone, so it may be a read error. The rearrangement uses TRBV20-1 and TRBJ2-7; TRBD1 aligns across 10 bases. The CDR3 is 14 amino acids. Germline CDR1 is DFQATT and CDR2 is SNEGSKA (reference sequence). The CDR3 protein is CGARTPGQGTEQYF. CDR3 bases: TGCGGTGCTAGGACGCCGGGACAGGGGACCGAGCAGTACTTC.

V and J are TRBV27 and TRBJ2-7; TRBD1 matches 7 bases. With V trimmed by 2 bases and J by 5 bases, 9 bases remained unmatched. This CDR3 spans 15 amino acids. CDR1 MNHEY and CDR2 SMNVEV come from the germline V gene (reference sequence). The CDR3 sequence: CASSLAETGIDEQYF. Here the CDR3 DNA reads TGTGCCAGCAGTTTAGCCGAGACAGGGATTGACGAGCAGTACTTC.

This clonotype has only a few counts. J is TRBJ1-1 and V is TRBV7-9, with a possible D match to TRBD1 (5 bases). The CDR3 is 16 residues long. The germline V gene encodes CDR1 SEHNR and CDR2 FQNEAQ (reference sequence). The ends were cut back, 1 base at V and 1 base at J, with 13 bases in the middle. DNA of the CDR3: TGTGCCAGCAGCTTAGGCAGGACAACCTCGAACACTGAAGCTTTCTTT. Translating gives CASSLGRTTSNTEAFF.

This clonotype has ten or more counts. The CDR3 sequence: CSAREGPGYGYTF. CDR3 DNA sequence: TGCAGTGCTAGGGAGGGACCGGGCTATGGCTACACCTTC. The chain carries TRBV20-1 and TRBJ1-2; possible D gene TRBD1, 5 bases. The germline gives CDR1 DFQATT, CDR2 SNEGSKA (reference sequence). Trimming stripped 3 bases from V and 4 bases from J, with 12 bases between. This CDR3 has 13 residues.

This clonotype was counted only a few times. This chain links TRBV13 with TRBJ2-2, with TRBD1 identical over 7 bases. The V and J ends lost 4 bases and 0 bases, in that order; junction bases with no gene match: 2. The CDR3 covers 15 residues. Per the germline V gene, CDR1 is PRHDT and CDR2 is FYEKMQ (reference sequence). The CDR3 loop is CASSWDSSNTGELFF. The CDR3 DNA reads as TGTGCCAGCAGCTGGGACAGTTCGAACACCGGGGAGCTGTTTTTT.

This clonotype has a count of ten or more. J is TRBJ1-2 and V is TRBV12-3 or TRBV12-4; 9 positions match TRBD1. The CDR3 covers 14 residues. With 0 bases clipped from V and 8 bases from J, the junction kept 4 bases outside the gene matches. CDR3 coding DNA: TGTGCCAGCAGTTTAGCGGGACAGGGCTACGGCTACACCTTC. Its protein product is CASSLAGQGYGYTF.

The chain recombines TRBV6-2 or TRBV6-3 with TRBJ1-2, with D possibly being TRBD1 (5 bases). The CDR3 loop spans 14 amino acids. Trimming removed 6 bases from V and 7 bases from J, with 18 bases in between. Per germline, CDR1 MNHEY and CDR2 SVGEGT. CDR3 protein: CASSPGTWGFGYTF. CDR3 nucleotides: TGTGCCAGCAGCCCCGGGACCTGGGGGTTTGGCTACACCTTC.

This clonotype is a singleton in its sample. This chain joins TRBV5-4 and TRBJ2-2; no clear D gene. Germline CDR1 SGHNT, CDR2 YYREEE (reference sequence). Trimming cost V 4 bases and J 2 bases, with 12 bases left between them. The CDR3 is 15 residues long. As DNA, the CDR3 is TGTGCCAGCAGCCGATCGCTAGAAAACACCGGGGAGCTGTTTTTT. It yields the protein CASSRSLENTGELFF.

The chain links TRBV7-2 to TRBJ2-6; 9 nucleotides align to TRBD1. The CDR3 extends over 18 amino acids. J lost 0 bases, V lost 3 bases, and 6 bases had no gene match. Germline lookup yields CDR1 SGHTA and CDR2 FQGNSA. CDR3 sequence: CASSLRGQGISGANVLTF. The CDR3 bases are TGTGCCAGCAGCTTGAGGGGACAGGGAATCTCTGGGGCCAACGTCCTGACTTTC.

A few counts support this clonotype. The V call is TRBV5-6, the J call TRBJ2-3; D possibly corresponds to TRBD1 (6 bases). The CDR3 sequence is 13 residues long. Trimming stripped 0 bases from V and 6 bases from J, with 8 bases between. Germline CDR1 reads SGHDT; CDR2 reads YYEEEE. CDR3 amino acids: CASSLGQADTQYF. The CDR3 DNA reads as TGTGCCAGCAGCTTGGGACAGGCGGATACGCAGTATTTT.

The chain combines TRBV9 with TRBJ2-3; D is ambiguous. The ends were cut back, 0 bases at V and 1 base at J, with 6 bases in the middle. Germline CDR1 reads SGDLS; CDR2 reads YYNGEE. This CDR3 contains 14 residues. CDR3 in amino acids: CASSVALRTDTQYF. CDR3 bases: TGTGCCAGCAGCGTAGCGCTTCGCACAGATACGCAGTATTTT. Based on the CDR3 plus reference TRBV9 and TRBJ2-3, the full variable domain is DSGVTQTPKHLITATGQRVTLRCSPRSGDLSVYWYQQSLDQGLQFLIQYYNGEERAKGNILERFSAQQFPDLHSELNLSSLELGDSALYFCASSVALRTDTQYFGPGTRLTVL.